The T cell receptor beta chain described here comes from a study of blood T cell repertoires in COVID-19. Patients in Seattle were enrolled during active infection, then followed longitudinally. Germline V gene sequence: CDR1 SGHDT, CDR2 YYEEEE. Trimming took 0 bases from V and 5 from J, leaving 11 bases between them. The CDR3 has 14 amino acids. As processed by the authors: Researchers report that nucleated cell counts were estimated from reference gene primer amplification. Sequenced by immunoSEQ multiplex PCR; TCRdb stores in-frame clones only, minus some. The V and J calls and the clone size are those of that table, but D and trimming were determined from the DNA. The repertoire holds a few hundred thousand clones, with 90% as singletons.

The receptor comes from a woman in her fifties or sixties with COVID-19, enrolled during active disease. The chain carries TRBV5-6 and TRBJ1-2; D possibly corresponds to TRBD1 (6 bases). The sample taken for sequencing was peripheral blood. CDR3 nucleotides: TGTGCCAGCAGCTTGGTCAGGGGCCGTTATGGCTACACCTTC. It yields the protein CASSLVRGRYGYTF.